Described below is a single T cell receptor beta chain sequence and its context. The sample belongs to a study of blood T cell repertoires in COVID-19. Study overall: From T cells, B-cell-depleted T cells, or PBMCs came the material, which was cDNA or gDNA.

Methods used by the authors: How many nucleated cells were present was estimated from reference gene primer amplification. TCRdb's table, derived via immunoSEQ multiplex PCR, lists solely in-frame clones and lacks some. V, J and clone size reflect that table, while D and trimming were determined from the DNA. The sample shows roughly 93,000 clones, over 80% of them seen only once. V dropped 3 bases and J dropped 3; count of bases not matched to a gene: 1. The CDR3 sequence is 13 residues long. This clonotype was obtained from a human donor in a cohort sampled during active COVID-19. J is TRBJ1-2 and V is TRBV12-3 or TRBV12-4; TRBD1 aligns across 7 bases. The sequenced sample was peripheral blood. Here the CDR3 reads CASSFTGDYGYTF. The CDR3 bases are TGTGCCAGCAGTTTCACAGGGGACTATGGCTACACCTTC.